These 4 T cell receptor beta chains came from one sample sequenced in a study of blood T cell repertoires in COVID-19. The repertoire was sequenced with immunoSEQ multiplex PCR; TCRdb's copy has only in-frame clones and lacks some. Of a few hundred thousand clones detected, roughly 84% appear once; the ten largest clones hold 0.7% to 1%. Sequenced material: peripheral blood. The receptors originated from a human donor with COVID-19, enrolled during active disease. The donor label of this sample is uncertain.

This sequence joins TRBV30 and TRBJ1-2; no definite D call. CDR1 is GTSNPN, CDR2 SVGIG, per germline (reference sequence). The ends were cut back, 2 bases at V and 8 bases at J, with 9 bases in the middle. The CDR3 loop spans 11 amino acids. This CDR3 is CAWSKGAGYTF. The CDR3 nucleotides read TGTGCCTGGAGTAAGGGAGCGGGCTACACCTTC.

The count of this clone is one. V gene TRBV9 combines with J gene TRBJ1-2; D gene uncertain. Trimming took 3 bases from V and 4 from J, leaving 16 bases between them. Germline V gives CDR1 SGDLS, CDR2 YYNGEE. The CDR3 contains 15 residues. CDR3 bases: TGTGCCAGCAGCGCTGGACGGACGGGAGCCTATGGCTACACCTTC. Translation: CASSAGRTGAYGYTF.

This CDR3 reads CASSRPSSRETQYF. The CDR3 bases are TGTGCCAGCAGTCGCCCGTCTAGCAGAGAGACCCAGTACTTC. The chain employs TRBV28 and TRBJ2-5; TRBD2 might be the D (5 bases). This CDR3 is built from 14 residues. Germline V gene sequence: CDR1 MDHEN, CDR2 SYDVKM. V lost 5 bases to trimming and J lost 4 bases, with 14 bases between them. The whole variable domain, filled in from reference TRBV28 and TRBJ2-5, reads DVKVTQSSRYLVKRTGEKVFLECVQDMDHENMFWYRQDPGLGLRLIYFSYDVKMKEKGDIPEGYSVSREKKERFSLILESASTNQTSMYLCASSRPSSRETQYFGPGTRLLVL.

This chain uses TRBV6-5 with TRBJ2-2; D might be TRBD2 (5 bases). From germline, CDR1 is MNHEY and CDR2 SVGAGI. CDR3 length: 14 residues. V lost 1 base to trimming and J lost 4 bases, with 7 bases between them. Here the CDR3 DNA reads TGTGCCAGCAGTTACTTGAGCGGCACCGGGGAGCTGTTTTTT. It encodes CASSYLSGTGELFF.